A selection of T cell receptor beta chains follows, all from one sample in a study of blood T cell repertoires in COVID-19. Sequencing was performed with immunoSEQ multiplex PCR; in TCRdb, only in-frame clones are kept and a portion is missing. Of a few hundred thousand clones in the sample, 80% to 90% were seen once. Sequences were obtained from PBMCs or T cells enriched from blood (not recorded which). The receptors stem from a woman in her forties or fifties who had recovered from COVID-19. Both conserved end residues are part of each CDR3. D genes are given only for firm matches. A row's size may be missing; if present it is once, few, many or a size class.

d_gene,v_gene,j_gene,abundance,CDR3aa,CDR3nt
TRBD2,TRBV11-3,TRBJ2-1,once,CASSPGTSPPDEQFF,TGTGCCAGCAGCCCGGGGACTAGCCCCCCGGATGAGCAGTTCTTC
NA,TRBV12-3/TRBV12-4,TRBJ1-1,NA,CASSLSGHTEAFF,TGTGCCAGCAGTTTATCGGGTCACACTGAAGCTTTCTTT
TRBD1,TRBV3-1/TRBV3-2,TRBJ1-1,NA,CASSHRRPGTGGDTEAFF,TGTGCCAGCAGCCATCGTCGTCCCGGGACAGGGGGAGACACTGAAGCTTTCTTT
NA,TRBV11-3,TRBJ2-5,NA,CASSLGGSQETQYF,TGTGCCAGCAGCTTAGGGGGCAGTCAAGAGACCCAGTACTTC
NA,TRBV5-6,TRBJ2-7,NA,CASRAVGLDYEQYF,TGTGCCAGCAGAGCGGTGGGGTTAGACTACGAGCAGTACTTC
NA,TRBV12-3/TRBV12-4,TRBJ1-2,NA,CASTVGRSHGYTF,TGTGCCAGCACCGTGGGCAGGTCCCATGGCTACACCTTC
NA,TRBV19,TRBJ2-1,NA,CASSIVGVREQFF,TGTGCCAGTAGTATAGTCGGGGTGAGGGAGCAGTTCTTC
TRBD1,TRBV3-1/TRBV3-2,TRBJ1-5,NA,CASSPGQGRQPQHF,TGTGCCAGCAGCCCCGGACAGGGGCGGCAGCCCCAGCATTTT
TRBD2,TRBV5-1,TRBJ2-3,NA,CASSLELAGEWTDTQYF,TGCGCCAGCAGCTTGGAACTAGCGGGAGAGTGGACAGATACGCAGTATTTT
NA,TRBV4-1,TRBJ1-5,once,CASSQETNQPQHF,TGCGCCAGCAGCCAAGAAACTAATCAGCCCCAGCATTTT
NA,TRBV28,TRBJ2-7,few,CASRGGVSAGNYEQYF,TGTGCCAGCCGAGGAGGTGTTTCGGCGGGCAACTACGAGCAGTACTTC
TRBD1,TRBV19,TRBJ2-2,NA,CASSRAATGTGNTGELFF,TGTGCCAGTAGTCGAGCCGCGACCGGGACAGGGAACACCGGGGAGCTGTTTTTT
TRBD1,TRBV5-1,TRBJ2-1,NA,CASSLAGTGPAEQFF,TGCGCCAGCAGCTTGGCAGGGACAGGGCCCGCTGAGCAGTTCTTC
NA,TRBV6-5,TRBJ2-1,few,CASSYWGEAGNEQFF,TGTGCCAGCAGTTACTGGGGAGAGGCGGGGAATGAGCAGTTCTTC
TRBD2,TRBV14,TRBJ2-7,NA,CASEWTSGAYEQYF,TGTGCCAGCGAATGGACTAGCGGGGCCTACGAGCAGTACTTC
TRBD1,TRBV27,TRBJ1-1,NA,CASSLSAIDRVKPEAFF,TGTGCCAGCAGTTTATCCGCGATCGACAGGGTAAAGCCCGAAGCTTTCTTT
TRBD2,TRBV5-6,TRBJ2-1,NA,CASGHTGLAGGRFTDEQFF,TGTGCCAGCGGACATACTGGACTAGCGGGAGGTAGATTTACAGATGAGCAGTTCTTC
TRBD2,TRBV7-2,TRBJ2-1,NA,CASSSAEGRENINEQFF,TGTGCCAGCAGCTCGGCCGAGGGGCGGGAGAACATCAATGAGCAGTTCTTC
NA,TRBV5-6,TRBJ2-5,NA,CASSSKGLEETQYF,TGTGCCAGCAGCTCGAAGGGGCTCGAAGAGACCCAGTACTTC
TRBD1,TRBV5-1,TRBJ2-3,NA,CASSLGQGATDTQYF,TGCGCCAGCAGCTTGGGACAGGGCGCGACAGATACGCAGTATTTT
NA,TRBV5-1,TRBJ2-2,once,CASSLELNTGELFF,TGCGCCAGCAGCCTTGAGTTGAACACCGGGGAGCTGTTTTTT
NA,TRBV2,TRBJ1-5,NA,CASTDGVGSQPQHF,TGTGCCAGCACTGATGGAGTCGGTAGTCAGCCCCAGCATTTT
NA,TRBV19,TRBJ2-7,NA,CASSIGKGGEQYF,TGTGCCAGTAGTATAGGTAAGGGAGGCGAGCAGTACTTC
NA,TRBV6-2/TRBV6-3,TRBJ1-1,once,CASSYSRVGQNMNTEAFF,TGTGCCAGCAGTTACTCTCGGGTCGGACAGAACATGAACACTGAAGCTTTCTTT
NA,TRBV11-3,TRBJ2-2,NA,CASSLAPGNTGELFF,TGTGCCAGCAGCTTAGCTCCAGGGAACACCGGGGAGCTGTTTTTT
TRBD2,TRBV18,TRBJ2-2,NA,CASSPGTSGRGTGELFF,TGTGCCAGCTCACCCGGGACTAGCGGGAGAGGCACCGGGGAGCTGTTTTTT
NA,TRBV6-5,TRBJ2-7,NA,CASSYSGPYEQYF,TGTGCCAGCAGTTACAGCGGCCCCTACGAGCAGTACTTC
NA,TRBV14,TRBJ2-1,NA,CASSQRNEQFF,TGTGCCAGCAGCCAACGTAATGAGCAGTTCTTC
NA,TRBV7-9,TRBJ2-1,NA,CASSLEIALSSYNEQFF,TGTGCCAGCAGCTTAGAAATAGCGCTGAGCTCCTACAATGAGCAGTTCTTC
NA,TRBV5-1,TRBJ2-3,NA,CASSFTGVGDTQYF,TGCGCCAGCAGCTTTACGGGAGTTGGAGATACGCAGTATTTT
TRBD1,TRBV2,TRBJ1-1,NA,CASSLQGKMEAFF,TGTGCCAGCAGCTTACAGGGGAAGATGGAAGCTTTCTTT
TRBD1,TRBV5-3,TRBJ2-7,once,CARSWYRGSTSSYEQYF,TGTGCCAGAAGCTGGTACAGGGGCAGTACGTCTTCCTACGAGCAGTACTTC
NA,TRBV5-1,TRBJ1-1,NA,CASSSRDTHWNTEAFF,TGCGCCAGCAGCTCTAGGGACACACACTGGAACACTGAAGCTTTCTTT
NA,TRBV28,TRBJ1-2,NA,CASSFGRNYGYTF,TGTGCCAGCAGCTTCGGGAGGAACTATGGCTACACCTTC
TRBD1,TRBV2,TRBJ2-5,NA,CASDARGQETQYF,TGTGCCAGCGACGCAAGGGGACAGGAGACCCAGTACTTC
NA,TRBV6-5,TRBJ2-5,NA,CASSHNKETQYF,TGTGCCAGCAGTCACAATAAAGAGACCCAGTACTTC
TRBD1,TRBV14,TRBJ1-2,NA,CASSPRQGSYSYGYTF,TGTGCCAGCAGCCCCCGACAGGGGTCCTACTCCTATGGCTACACCTTC
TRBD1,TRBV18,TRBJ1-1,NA,CASSPLGQGYTEAFF,TGTGCCAGCTCACCACTGGGACAGGGATACACTGAAGCTTTCTTT
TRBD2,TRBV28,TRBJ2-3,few,CASSPGTNTDTQYF,TGTGCCAGCAGTCCGGGGACTAACACAGATACGCAGTATTTT
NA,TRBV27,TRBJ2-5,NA,CASSRLDGGETQYF,TGTGCCAGCAGTAGATTGGACGGAGGGGAGACCCAGTACTTC
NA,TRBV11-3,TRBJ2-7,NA,CASSLGGREQYF,TGTGCCAGCAGCTTAGGAGGGCGCGAGCAGTACTTC
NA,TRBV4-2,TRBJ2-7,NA,CASSQDTSGYEQYF,TGTGCCAGCAGCCAAGATACGTCGGGCTACGAGCAGTACTTC
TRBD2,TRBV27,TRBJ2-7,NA,CASSTLGAGAYEQYF,TGTGCCAGCAGTACGCTTGGAGCGGGAGCCTACGAGCAGTACTTC
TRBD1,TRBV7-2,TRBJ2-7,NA,CASSAIQGARYEQYF,TGTGCCAGCAGCGCAATACAGGGGGCAAGGTACGAGCAGTACTTC
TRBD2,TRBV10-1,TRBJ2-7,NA,CASSIAGSYEQYF,TGCGCCAGCAGTATAGCGGGCTCCTACGAGCAGTACTTC
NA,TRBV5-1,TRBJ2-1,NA,CASSQGTNNNEQFF,TGCGCCAGCAGCCAGGGGACAAATAACAATGAGCAGTTCTTC
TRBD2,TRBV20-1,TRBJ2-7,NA,CSASLGTTLATYEQYF,TGCAGTGCTAGTTTAGGGACTACCTTAGCAACCTACGAGCAGTACTTC
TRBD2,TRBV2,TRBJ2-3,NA,CASTGLAGAMGTDTQYF,TGTGCCAGCACCGGGCTAGCGGGAGCTATGGGGACAGATACGCAGTATTTT
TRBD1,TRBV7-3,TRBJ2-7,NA,CASSLEGQGTYEQYF,TGTGCCAGCAGCTTAGAGGGACAGGGGACCTACGAGCAGTACTTC
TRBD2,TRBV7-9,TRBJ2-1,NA,CASSLAIGRKSYNEQFF,TGTGCCAGCAGCTTAGCGATCGGGAGGAAGTCCTACAATGAGCAGTTCTTC
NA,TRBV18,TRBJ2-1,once,CASSERIAEGWRGNEQFF,TGTGCCAGCTCGGAGAGAATAGCGGAGGGGTGGAGGGGCAATGAGCAGTTCTTC